This T cell receptor (beta chain) comes out of a study of technical replicates of blood from a handful of donors. The assay was immunoSEQ multiplex PCR, and TCRdb's table has in-frame clones only and misses some. This table has tens of thousands of clones, over 80% appearing once. V lost 2 bases and J lost 13; bases outside the gene matches: 4. From germline, CDR1 is SQVTM and CDR2 ANQGSEA. CDR3 size: 11 residues. The specimen was T cells isolated from PBMCs. The sequence was obtained from a human donor in good health. V is TRBV29-1 and J is TRBJ1-5; 8 bases align to TRBD1. CDR3 sequence reads: CSVETGGLQHF. DNA of the CDR3: TGCAGCGTTGAAACAGGGGGTTTGCAGCATTTT. Variable domain in full (rest from reference TRBV29-1 and TRBJ1-5): SAVISQKPSRDICQRGTSLTIQCQVDSQVTMMFWYRQQPGQSLTLIATANQGSEATYESGFVIDKFPISRPNLTFSTLTVSNMSPEDSSIYLCSVETGGLQHFGDGTRLSIL.